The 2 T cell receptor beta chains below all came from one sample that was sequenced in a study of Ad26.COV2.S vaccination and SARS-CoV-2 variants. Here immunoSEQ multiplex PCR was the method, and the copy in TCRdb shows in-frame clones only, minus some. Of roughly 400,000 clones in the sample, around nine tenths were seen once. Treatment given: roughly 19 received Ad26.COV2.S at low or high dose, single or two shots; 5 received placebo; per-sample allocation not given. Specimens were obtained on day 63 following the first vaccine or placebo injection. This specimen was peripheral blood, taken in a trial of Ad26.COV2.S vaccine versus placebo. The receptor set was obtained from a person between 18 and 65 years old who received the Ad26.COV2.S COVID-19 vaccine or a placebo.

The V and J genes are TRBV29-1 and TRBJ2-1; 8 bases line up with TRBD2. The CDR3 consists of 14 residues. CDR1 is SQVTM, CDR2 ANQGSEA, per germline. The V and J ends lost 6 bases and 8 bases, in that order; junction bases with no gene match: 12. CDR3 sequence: CSVRGAGGWYEQFF. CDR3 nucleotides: TGCAGCGTCCGAGGGGCGGGGGGATGGTATGAGCAGTTCTTC.

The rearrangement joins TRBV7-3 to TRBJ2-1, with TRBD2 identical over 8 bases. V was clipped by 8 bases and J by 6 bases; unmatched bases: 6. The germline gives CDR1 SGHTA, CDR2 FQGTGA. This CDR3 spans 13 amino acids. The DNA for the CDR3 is TGTGCCAGCTCTCTGGGGACTAGCAATGAGCAGTTCTTC. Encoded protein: CASSLGTSNEQFF.